This T cell receptor beta chain was identified during a study of T cell responses to AZD1222 COVID-19 vaccine. Study at large: Second doses at about 4 or about 12 weeks were pooled. General study results and limits: Most donors were white British and more were female, and clonal diversity was possibly underestimated.

With regard to this clone: Its antigen is not known.

TCRdb keeps only in-frame clones here, not all; method: immunoSEQ multiplex PCR. The sample records about 100,000 clones, over 90% being singletons. The germline gives CDR1 GTSNPN, CDR2 SVGIG (reference sequence). V was clipped by 5 bases and J by 4 bases, with 15 bases between them. The CDR3 has 14 residues. The sequenced sample was peripheral blood, obtained on day 0 of AZD1222 vaccination. The TCR was taken from an adult in good health. The gene calls are TRBV30 and TRBJ2-1; D might be TRBD2 (5 bases). CDR3 DNA: TGTGCCTGGGAGACTATGCGGGCTTACAATGAGCAGTTCTTC. This encodes CAWETMRAYNEQFF.